The 15 T cell receptor beta chains reported below all come from one sample, sequenced in a study of T-cell reconstitution after alpha-beta-depleted transplantation in children. Library preparation (for TCRbeta) was performed with unique molecular identifiers. TCRdb used MiXCR to reprocess the PCR reads, holding one entry per CDR3 protein. The sample lists approximately 200,000 distinct CDR3 sequences; 13% to 15% were seen once. The specimen was PBMCs from the stem cell graft donor, collected from the stem cell graft. The receptors shown here come from a human donor who donated a stem cell graft to a child with acute lymphoblastic leukemia.

This clonotype was detected many times. The chain carries TRBV5-1 and TRBJ2-3; TRBD2 is a possible D gene (6 bases). Trimming stripped 0 bases from V and 0 bases from J, with 11 bases between. The germline V gene has CDR1 SGHRS and CDR2 YFSETQ. There are 16 residues in the CDR3. CDR3 residues: CASSLGSSGSTDTQYF. The CDR3 region has the DNA TGCGCCAGCAGCTTGGGTAGTAGCGGCAGCACAGATACGCAGTATTTT. Supplemented by reference TRBV5-1 and TRBJ2-3, the full variable domain reads KAGVTQTPRYLIKTRGQQVTLSCSPISGHRSVSWYQQTPGQGLQFLFEYFSETQRNKGNFPGRFSGRQFSNSRSEMNVSTLELGDSALYLCASSLGSSGSTDTQYFGPGTRLTVL.

This clonotype occurred a few times. The chain joins TRBV20-1 to TRBJ2-7, with TRBD2 matching over 8 bases. The V and J ends lost 3 bases and 6 bases, in that order; junction bases with no gene match: 10. Per the germline V gene, CDR1 is DFQATT and CDR2 is SNEGSKA (reference sequence). The CDR3 has 14 residues. The CDR3 DNA reads TGCAGTGCTAGGGAAGAACTAGCGGCGGGCGAGCAGTACTTC. It translates to CSAREELAAGEQYF.

This sequence joins TRBV6-1 and TRBJ2-7; the D gene is possibly TRBD2 (5 bases). Germline V gene sequence: CDR1 MNHNS, CDR2 SASEGT. The V end was cut by 4 bases, the J end by 0 bases, with 10 bases between. The CDR3 has 14 amino acids. Here the CDR3 reads CASSGTGVSYEQYF. Here the CDR3 DNA reads TGTGCCAGCAGTGGGACCGGGGTCTCCTACGAGCAGTACTTC.

This clonotype was picked up a small number of times. The chain employs TRBV5-5 and TRBJ2-5, with 13 bases fitting TRBD2. Germline values: CDR1 SGHKS, CDR2 YYEKEE (reference sequence). The CDR3 extends over 15 amino acids. J was trimmed by 2 bases and V by 7 bases; bases with no gene match: 5. DNA for the CDR3: TGTGCCAGCCGAGGACTAGCGGGGGTTCAAGAGACCCAGTACTTC. This sequence encodes CASRGLAGVQETQYF. The entire variable domain, with the rest obtained from reference TRBV5-5 and TRBJ2-5, is as follows: DAGVTQSPTHLIKTRGQQVTLRCSPISGHKSVSWYQQVLGQGPQFIFQYYEKEERGRGNFPDRFSARQFPNYSSELNVNALLLGDSALYLCASRGLAGVQETQYFGPGTRLLVL.

The chain combines TRBV27 with TRBJ1-2; 10 nucleotides align to TRBD1. The germline V gene has CDR1 MNHEY and CDR2 SMNVEV (reference sequence). This CDR3 is 16 amino acids long. V lost 6 bases to trimming and J lost 8 bases; unmatched junction nucleotides: 15. The CDR3 nucleotides read TGTGCCAGCAGAGAACGACCGGGACAGGGGTTGAGGGGCTACACCTTC. It encodes CASRERPGQGLRGYTF.

This clonotype occurred many times. The rearrangement joins TRBV6-5 to TRBJ2-1; 15 nucleotides align to TRBD2. V gave up 4 bases and J gave up 13 bases; unmatched junction bases: 8. The CDR3 consists of 15 residues. Per the germline V gene, CDR1 is MNHEY and CDR2 is SVGAGI. Here the CDR3 DNA reads TGTGCCAGCAGTTCCCCAGGACTAGCGGGAGGGCGACAGTTCTTC. Translating gives CASSSPGLAGGRQFF.

This clonotype was seen at least ten times. The J gene is TRBJ2-2, the V gene TRBV5-5; D gene uncertain. This CDR3 comprises 14 residues. V was shortened by 2 bases and J by 5 bases, with 10 bases between the two germline ends. CDR1 and CDR2 from the germline V gene are SGHKS and YYEKEE (reference sequence). The CDR3: CASSLPRWTGELFF. CDR3 sequence (DNA): TGTGCCAGCAGCTTACCTAGGTGGACCGGGGAGCTGTTTTTT. Supplemented by reference TRBV5-5 and TRBJ2-2, the full variable domain reads DAGVTQSPTHLIKTRGQQVTLRCSPISGHKSVSWYQQVLGQGPQFIFQYYEKEERGRGNFPDRFSARQFPNYSSELNVNALLLGDSALYLCASSLPRWTGELFFGEGSRLTVL.

The rearrangement uses TRBV7-9 and TRBJ2-1; no firm D call. This CDR3 comprises 13 residues. Trimming stripped 4 bases from V and 9 bases from J, with 13 bases between. Germline V gene data show CDR1 as SEHNR and CDR2 as FQNEAQ (reference sequence). For the CDR3, the DNA is TGTGCCAGCAGCTCGGACCCCATGGGTGAGCAGTTCTTC. Protein: CASSSDPMGEQFF.

The table lists this clonotype with many counts. The chain carries TRBV29-1 and TRBJ2-3; D ambiguous. Germline CDR1 reads SQVTM; CDR2 reads ANQGSEA. The CDR3 sequence is 14 residues long. V gave up 8 bases and J gave up 2 bases, with 17 bases separating them. The CDR3 loop reads CSTGTSGITDTQYF. The CDR3 DNA is TGCAGCACCGGAACGAGTGGGATCACAGATACGCAGTATTTT.

This clonotype was detected ten times or more. The J gene is TRBJ2-7, the V gene TRBV10-3, with D tentatively TRBD2 (7 bases). Between the trimmed V and J ends, which lost 2 bases and 1 base, there was a span of 18 bases. CDR1 ENHRY and CDR2 SYGVKD come from the germline V gene. This CDR3 comprises 17 residues. The CDR3: CAISEPGGQSPSYEQYF. CDR3 sequence (DNA): TGTGCCATCAGTGAGCCGGGAGGACAGAGCCCGTCCTACGAGCAGTACTTC.

In this sample, this clonotype turned up many times. The chain couples TRBV20-1 to TRBJ1-2; 7 bases line up with TRBD1. The CDR3 consists of 14 residues. The V gene's germline CDR1 is DFQATT and CDR2 SNEGSKA (reference sequence). The trim removed 6 bases at V and 8 bases at J, leaving 15 bases unmatched. CDR3 bases: TGCAGTGCGGACCATAGACAGGGCCCGGGAGGCTACACCTTC. Translation: CSADHRQGPGGYTF.

This clonotype was counted only a few times. V usage is TRBV5-6 and J usage is TRBJ1-2; D uncertain. The CDR3 is made up of 14 amino acids. Germline-derived CDR1 and CDR2 are SGHDT and YYEEEE. V was clipped by 6 bases and J by 4 bases, with 16 bases between them. The CDR3 DNA follows: TGTGCCAGCACCATTGGACCTACCGCCTATGGCTACACCTTC. It codes for CASTIGPTAYGYTF.

Turning to this clonotype: A clone one base away is much larger, so this may be a read error. The V and J genes are TRBV20-1 and TRBJ2-7; D is perhaps TRBD1 (5 bases). Per germline, CDR1 DFQATT and CDR2 SNEGSKA (reference sequence). This CDR3 is 15 amino acids long. Trimming pared 6 bases from V and 0 bases from J, leaving 18 bases between. The CDR3 nucleotides are TGCAGTGCCGATGCAGGGCTTAAGAGCTCCTACGAGCAGTACTTC. Translation gives CSADAGLKSSYEQYF.

This clonotype was picked up many times. The chain uses TRBV5-1 and TRBJ2-1, with D possibly being TRBD2 (7 bases). The V end was cut by 1 base, the J end by 6 bases, with 20 bases between. Germline CDR1 reads SGHRS; CDR2 reads YFSETQ. The CDR3 is made up of 17 amino acids. CDR3 loop: CASSLFRGRELINEQFF. The CDR3 nucleotides read TGCGCCAGCAGCTTGTTCCGGGGGCGGGAGTTGATCAATGAGCAGTTCTTC.

This clonotype showed up just once. The chain recombines TRBV29-1 with TRBJ2-3; D uncertain. This CDR3 has 13 residues. CDR1 SQVTM and CDR2 ANQGSEA come from the germline V gene. Trimming left V 1 base short and J 0 bases short, with 5 bases between. The CDR3 loop is CSVEGRSTDTQYF. CDR3 in DNA: TGCAGCGTTGAAGGACGGAGCACAGATACGCAGTATTTT.